Presented here are 23 T cell receptor beta chains from one specimen sequenced in a study of monozygotic twins with inflammatory bowel disease. TCRdb re-called the 5' RACE reads and shows each CDR3 protein once, DNA omitted. The table lists tens of thousands of distinct CDR3 sequences. The specimen was blood. The source is a human donor with ulcerative colitis or Crohn's disease, or a healthy co-twin of an affected twin (not recorded which).

The V call is TRBV27, the J call TRBJ2-7. Germline CDR1 is MNHEY and CDR2 is SMNVEV (reference sequence). The CDR3 is 14 amino acids. The CDR3 loop is CASSLSIRVGEQYF.

The CDR3 spells CASSEALQGTGEQFF. The chain couples TRBV2 to TRBJ2-1; TCRdb gives TRBD1 as the D gene, but with no DNA this cannot be confirmed. The CDR3 loop spans 15 amino acids. Germline V gene sequence: CDR1 SNHLY, CDR2 FYNNEI.

The genes are TRBV5-6 and TRBJ2-5; the D gene TCRdb calls, TRBD2, cannot be checked with no DNA. Germline loops: CDR1 SGHDT, CDR2 YYEEEE. The CDR3 runs 16 residues. CDR3 residues: CASSLGLGANQETQYF.

The chain uses TRBV7-7 and TRBJ1-4; TCRdb's D gene call, TRBD1, goes unchecked for lack of DNA. Germline V gene sequence: CDR1 SSHAT, CDR2 FNYEAQ (reference sequence). CDR3 length equals 13 residues. The CDR3 is CASSLTGGEKLFF.

The chain joins TRBV14 to TRBJ2-7; TCRdb reports TRBD1, a call that lacks DNA to check it against. Germline CDR1 is SGHDN and CDR2 is FVKESK. This CDR3 spans 14 amino acids. The CDR3 here is CASSQADRAHEQYF.

The chain employs TRBV7-2 and TRBJ2-5. Per germline, CDR1 SGHTA and CDR2 FQGNSA. This CDR3 is built from 13 residues. The CDR3 here is CASSRGTEETQYF.

This rearrangement joins TRBV12-3 or TRBV12-4 to TRBJ2-1; the D gene TCRdb calls, TRBD1, cannot be checked with no DNA. The CDR3 contains 13 residues. This CDR3 reads CASSLAPEGGQFF.

The V and J genes are TRBV4-1 and TRBJ2-3. The CDR3 totals 15 residues. Germline V lookup: CDR1 MGHRA, CDR2 YSYEKL. The CDR3 spells CASSHQHHKRDTQYF.

The CDR3 spells CASSEWANTEAFF. The chain joins TRBV7-2 to TRBJ1-1. CDR3 length equals 13 residues. Germline values: CDR1 SGHTA, CDR2 FQGNSA.

The rearrangement links TRBV5-6 to TRBJ1-1; TCRdb picks TRBD1, but there is no DNA to check that call. Germline values: CDR1 SGHDT, CDR2 YYEEEE. The CDR3 totals 14 residues. The chain's CDR3 is CASSLGTGRIEAFF.

V gene TRBV7-9 combines with J gene TRBJ2-7; the D call of TRBD1 rests on TCRdb alone, since no DNA is present to check it. Germline CDR1 SEHNR, CDR2 FQNEAQ (reference sequence). The CDR3 runs to 14 residues. This chain's CDR3 is CASSYTGLSYEQYF.

The V gene is TRBV20-1, the J gene TRBJ1-1; the D gene TCRdb calls, TRBD1, cannot be checked with no DNA. The germline gives CDR1 DFQATT, CDR2 SNEGSKA (reference sequence). This CDR3 has 14 residues. CDR3 amino acids: CSAYRTGDNTEAFF.

The rearrangement uses TRBV20-1 and TRBJ2-4; TCRdb picks TRBD2, but there is no DNA to check that call. The CDR3 extends over 13 amino acids. Germline CDR1 reads DFQATT; CDR2 reads SNEGSKA (reference sequence). CDR3 amino acids: CSVRSGGKNIQYF.

This rearrangement joins TRBV18 to TRBJ1-1; TCRdb outputs TRBD1, but without DNA this stays unchecked. CDR3 size: 15 residues. CDR1 KGHSH and CDR2 LQKENI come from the germline V gene. This CDR3 is CASSPPGTGGLEAFF.

The chain is built from TRBV5-1 and TRBJ1-2; no DNA is available, so the TRBD1 call from TCRdb remains unchecked. The CDR3 extends over 13 amino acids. Germline V CDR1 and CDR2: SGHRS, YFSETQ. The CDR3 spells CASSRTGEEGYTF.

The chain carries TRBV5-1 and TRBJ2-3; TCRdb calls TRBD1, which cannot be checked without DNA. The CDR3 loop spans 18 amino acids. Looked up from germline, CDR1 is SGHRS and CDR2 is YFSETQ. The CDR3 is CASSSRQYGASGTDTQYF.

This chain connects TRBV20-1 to TRBJ1-2; absent DNA, TCRdb's TRBD1 call cannot be checked. This CDR3 has 11 residues. The germline V gene has CDR1 DFQATT and CDR2 SNEGSKA (reference sequence). The CDR3 here is CSAYRGVGYTF.

The rearrangement joins TRBV7-8 to TRBJ1-1; TCRdb picks TRBD1, but there is no DNA to check that call. Per the germline V gene, CDR1 is SGHVS and CDR2 is FQNEAQ. The CDR3 length is 14 residues. The CDR3: CASSITGWHTEAFF.

The chain employs TRBV2 and TRBJ1-1; checking the TCRdb D call of TRBD1 is not possible without DNA. The CDR3 has 12 amino acids. Germline loops: CDR1 SNHLY, CDR2 FYNNEI. CDR3 sequence reads: CASRGDRGFSFF.

The J gene is TRBJ2-5, the V gene TRBV19; as DNA is missing, the TRBD1 call by TCRdb cannot be tested. The CDR3 is 16 residues long. Germline-derived CDR1 and CDR2 are LNHDA and SQIVND (reference sequence). The CDR3 loop is CASSIVYGGIQETQYF.

CDR3 loop: CATSSVSSPLHF. The chain recombines TRBV15 with TRBJ1-6. The CDR3 has 12 residues. CDR1 is LNHNV, CDR2 YYDKDF, per germline (reference sequence).

The V and J genes are TRBV6-1 and TRBJ1-2; TCRdb names TRBD1, which stays unverified in the absence of DNA. In germline, CDR1 is MNHNS, CDR2 SASEGT. The CDR3 is made up of 17 amino acids. The CDR3: CASMTGVTAGANYGYTF.

This chain connects TRBV20-1 to TRBJ2-3; TCRdb gives TRBD1 as the D gene, but with no DNA this cannot be confirmed. The CDR3 has 14 amino acids. Looked up from germline, CDR1 is DFQATT and CDR2 is SNEGSKA (reference sequence). The CDR3 region is CSTSRDRGTDTQYF.